This paragraph covers one T cell receptor beta chain sequence. The length of the CDR3 is 14 residues. CDR1 ENHRY and CDR2 SYGVKD come from the germline V gene. V lost 10 bases and J 2 bases, leaving 16 bases between the germline ends. Using its own MiXCR run on the 5' RACE reads, TCRdb lists one record per CDR3 protein. Of over 50,000 distinct CDR3 sequences listed, about 31% are singletons. This TCR was recovered from a female donor with breast cancer. The sample was tumor-infiltrating naive CD4+ T cells sorted from the breast tumor. As for subset: naive CD4+ T cells, CD4+CD45RA+CD25-. The chain has TRBV10-3 and TRBJ2-3; D might be TRBD2 (5 bases). CDR3 region: CATTRLSATDTQYF. The DNA for the CDR3 is TGTGCCACCACTAGGCTATCCGCCACAGATACGCAGTATTTT.